One sample yielded the 27 T cell receptor beta chains listed below, sequenced in a study of patients and donors after allogeneic stem cell transplantation. TCRdb re-called the RT-PCR reads with MiXCR, one entry per CDR3 protein. The table has 900,000 to 1,000,000 distinct CDR3 sequences, about a sixth seen once; the top ten hold around 6%. Sequencing input: blood, either unsorted or a sorted T cell fraction (not recorded which). All receptors come from a human donor who was either an allogeneic HSCT recipient or a stem cell or donor lymphocyte infusion donor (not recorded which). It is not recorded whose cells these are; they may come from a transplant donor.

This clonotype has ten or more counts. CDR3 sequence (DNA): TGTGCCAGCAGTCCTGGGGGCGGAAACACCATATATTTT. It translates to CASSPGGGNTIYF. V usage is TRBV6-6 and J usage is TRBJ1-3; maybe TRBD1 (6 bases). The germline gives CDR1 MNHNY, CDR2 SVGAGI (reference sequence). The CDR3 covers 13 residues. Trimming took 5 bases from V and 4 from J, leaving 9 bases between them.

This clonotype was observed at least ten times. The chain has TRBV2 and TRBJ1-1; perhaps TRBD1 as D (6 bases). V lost 6 bases, J lost 1 base, and 12 bases lay in between. Germline V gene data show CDR1 as SNHLY and CDR2 as FYNNEI. The CDR3 is made up of 14 amino acids. CDR3 region: CASSEQGSNTEAFF. CDR3 nucleotide sequence: TGTGCCAGCAGCGAACAGGGCTCGAACACTGAAGCTTTCTTT.

This clonotype appeared a few times. The DNA of the CDR3 is TGCAGTGCTGGGACAGGGGAGAGCAATCAGCCCCAGCATTTT. It yields the protein CSAGTGESNQPQHF. The chain couples TRBV20-1 to TRBJ1-5; 10 bases are a match to TRBD1. J lost 1 base, V lost 5 bases, and 2 bases had no gene match. The germline gives CDR1 DFQATT, CDR2 SNEGSKA (reference sequence). This CDR3 is built from 14 residues.

This clonotype was seen only a few times. The chain links TRBV5-1 to TRBJ1-1; D not resolved. There are 15 residues in the CDR3. Trimming cost V 0 bases and J 0 bases, with 9 bases left between them. CDR1 is SGHRS, CDR2 YFSETQ, per germline. This CDR3 is CASSLGSKMNTEAFF. As DNA, the CDR3 is TGCGCCAGCAGCTTGGGTAGTAAGATGAACACTGAAGCTTTCTTT.

The chain combines TRBV4-3 with TRBJ2-1; a weak D match, TRBD1 (5 bases). This CDR3 contains 17 residues. The germline V gene has CDR1 LGHNA and CDR2 YSLEER. Trimming removed 0 bases at V and 0 bases at J, with 12 bases between. CDR3 sequence: CASSQDSRGSSYNEQFF. DNA of the CDR3: TGCGCCAGCAGCCAAGATAGTAGGGGAAGCTCCTACAATGAGCAGTTCTTC.

Note on this clonotype: At one end the junction does not follow the germline gene, possibly because of a read error. This chain joins TRBV30 and TRBJ2-5; D is unclear. Per germline, CDR1 GTSNPN and CDR2 SVGIG (reference sequence). The CDR3 has 12 residues. This CDR3 reads CAWSVTGGGAHF. In DNA, the CDR3 is TGTGCCTGGAGTGTAACCGGCGGCGGAGCACACTTC.

In this sample, this clonotype turned up a few times. In DNA, the CDR3 is TGCAGTGCTAGAAGCAGTAGCGGGAGTACAGAGACCCAGTACTTC. Its protein product is CSARSSSGSTETQYF. The V gene is TRBV20-1, the J gene TRBJ2-5; 9 positions agree with TRBD2. This CDR3 has 15 amino acids. V dropped 2 bases and J dropped 4; count of bases not matched to a gene: 8. Germline V gene lookup returns CDR1 DFQATT and CDR2 SNEGSKA (reference sequence).

The rearrangement links TRBV6-1 to TRBJ2-3, with D perhaps matching TRBD1 (6 bases). V shed 6 bases and J shed 2 bases, with 12 bases lying between them. Germline CDR1 and CDR2: MNHNS and SASEGT. The CDR3 is 14 residues long. CDR3 nucleotide sequence: TGTGCCAGCAGCCGACAGGACTCCACAGATACGCAGTATTTT. Its translation is CASSRQDSTDTQYF.

The chain combines TRBV2 with TRBJ2-1; 11 bases map to TRBD2. The CDR3 length is 15 residues. Germline CDR1 SNHLY, CDR2 FYNNEI. V was clipped by 7 bases and J by 12 bases; unmatched bases: 14. The CDR3: CASIKTSGAPQGQFF. As DNA, the CDR3 is TGTGCCAGCATCAAGACTAGCGGGGCCCCTCAAGGGCAGTTCTTC.

The V gene is TRBV14, the J gene TRBJ2-5; D is possibly TRBD2 (5 bases). CDR1 and CDR2 (germline): SGHDN, FVKESK. The V end lost 0 bases, the J end lost 2 bases, and 22 bases lay between the germline ends. The CDR3 covers 19 residues. The CDR3 sequence: CASSQDSGDHHSQQETQYF. The CDR3 DNA is TGTGCCAGCAGCCAAGACAGCGGAGACCACCACTCCCAACAAGAGACCCAGTACTTC.

This clonotype has more than one count but fewer than ten. This chain uses TRBV15 with TRBJ2-5; perhaps TRBD2 as D (5 bases). V lost 3 bases to trimming and J lost 2 bases, with 13 bases between them. Germline V CDR1 and CDR2: LNHNV, YYDKDF (reference sequence). The length of the CDR3 is 15 residues. The CDR3 loop reads CATSSRRTSQETQYF. The CDR3 DNA reads as TGTGCCACCAGCAGTAGAAGGACTTCACAAGAGACCCAGTACTTC.

The chain carries TRBV24-1 and TRBJ2-2; 7 bases line up with TRBD1. The trim removed 4 bases at V and 1 base at J, leaving 5 bases unmatched. This CDR3 is 16 amino acids long. The germline V gene encodes CDR1 KGHDR and CDR2 SFDVKD. CDR3 bases: TGTGCCACCAGTGACAACAGGGGCTTGAACACCGGGGAGCTGTTTTTT. It is translated as CATSDNRGLNTGELFF.

J is TRBJ1-2 and V is TRBV7-9; D is possibly TRBD1 (6 bases). CDR1 is SEHNR, CDR2 FQNEAQ, per germline (reference sequence). The CDR3 consists of 16 residues. Trimming shortened V by 0 bases and J by 3 bases, and 14 bases separated the two germline ends. The CDR3 region is CASSLAAGVFDYGYTF. The CDR3 DNA reads TGTGCCAGCAGCTTAGCCGCAGGGGTCTTCGACTATGGCTACACCTTC.

This clonotype was counted a single time. Written as DNA, the CDR3 is TGTGCCAGCAGTCCCGGGGCGTCAAGGCAGCCCCAGCATTTT. Translation: CASSPGASRQPQHF. The gene calls are TRBV27 and TRBJ1-5; D is perhaps TRBD1 (5 bases). V was cut by 5 bases and J by 7 bases, with 15 bases left in between. CDR1 and CDR2 (germline): MNHEY, SMNVEV (reference sequence). The CDR3 spans 14 residues.

This clonotype was observed a handful of times. The V gene is TRBV2, the J gene TRBJ2-3; D is undetermined. The CDR3 length is 16 residues. Germline V gene data show CDR1 as SNHLY and CDR2 as FYNNEI. V lost 2 bases and J lost 2, with 14 bases in between. The CDR3 here is CASSELLSPNTDTQYF. The CDR3 coding sequence is TGTGCCAGCAGTGAATTACTTAGCCCCAACACAGATACGCAGTATTTT. The variable domain in full, completed from reference TRBV2 and TRBJ2-3, reads EPEVTQTPSHQVTQMGQEVILRCVPISNHLYFYWYRQILGQKVEFLVSFYNNEISEKSEIFDDQFSVERPDGSNFTLKIRSTKLEDSAMYFCASSELLSPNTDTQYFGPGTRLTVL.

This chain connects TRBV5-1 to TRBJ1-1, with D possibly TRBD1 on 6 matching bases. CDR1 and CDR2 (germline): SGHRS, YFSETQ. The CDR3 length is 14 residues. V gave up 3 bases and J gave up 0 bases, with 9 bases separating them. CDR3 loop: CASSSDSLNTEAFF. CDR3 coding DNA: TGCGCCAGCAGCTCGGACAGCTTGAACACTGAAGCTTTCTTT.

V and J are TRBV19 and TRBJ2-1; 7 bases are shared with TRBD2. Germline loops: CDR1 LNHDA, CDR2 SQIVND (reference sequence). Germline trimming cut 4 bases from V and 7 bases from J; bases unmatched to any gene: 10. This CDR3 spans 15 amino acids. As DNA, the CDR3 is TGTGCCAGTAGTAATGAAGGCGGGAGAACGAATGAGCAGTTCTTC. Amino acids: CASSNEGGRTNEQFF.

V usage is TRBV20-1 and J usage is TRBJ1-1; the match to TRBD1 covers 8 bases. J lost 0 bases, V lost 1 base, and 7 bases had no gene match. CDR1 and CDR2 from the germline V gene are DFQATT and SNEGSKA (reference sequence). The CDR3 covers 16 residues. CDR3 coding DNA: TGCAGTGCTAGAGTCGAGGACAGGGTTATGAACACTGAAGCTTTCTTT. It codes for CSARVEDRVMNTEAFF.

The rearrangement uses TRBV28 and TRBJ2-7; 9 nucleotides align to TRBD1. The CDR3 sequence is 15 residues long. V was clipped by 7 bases and J by 5 bases; unmatched bases: 12. Germline V CDR1 and CDR2: MDHEN, SYDVKM. CDR3: CASIPETGGLNEQYF. The CDR3 nucleotides read TGTGCCAGCATACCTGAGACAGGGGGTCTGAACGAGCAGTACTTC.

This clonotype showed up just a few times. This chain connects TRBV15 to TRBJ2-7; 9 nucleotides agree with TRBD1. Germline V gene sequence: CDR1 LNHNV, CDR2 YYDKDF (reference sequence). Trimming cost V 8 bases and J 3 bases; bases outside gene matches: 5. The CDR3 is made up of 13 amino acids. The CDR3 region is CATRRDRDYEQYF. The CDR3, as DNA: TGTGCCACCCGACGGGACAGGGACTACGAGCAGTACTTC.

The V gene is TRBV4-1, the J gene TRBJ2-4, with 10 bases lining up with TRBD2. The CDR3 spans 16 residues. Germline CDR1 reads MGHRA; CDR2 reads YSYEKL. V lost 4 bases and J lost 6; bases outside the gene matches: 9. CDR3 loop: CASSPGGTSVLNIQYF. DNA for the CDR3: TGCGCCAGCAGCCCGGGCGGGACTAGCGTCTTAAACATTCAGTACTTC.

The table lists this clonotype with a few counts. Relative to the germline gene, one junction end is altered; a read error may explain this. The V call is TRBV20-1, the J call TRBJ2-1, with D perhaps being TRBD1 or TRBD2 (5 bases each). The CDR3 totals 14 residues. The germline V gene has CDR1 DFQATT and CDR2 SNEGSKA (reference sequence). The CDR3 region has the DNA TGCAGTACTAGGGGTCTCACACCCTACAATGAGCAGTTCTTC. Translated: CSTRGLTPYNEQFF.

This chain connects TRBV6-5 to TRBJ2-1; D remains ambiguous. With 2 bases removed from V and 7 bases from J, the gap between germline ends came to 12 bases. CDR3 length: 14 residues. The germline CDR1 and CDR2 sequences are MNHEY and SVGAGI. The CDR3, as DNA: TGTGCCAGCAGTTACGTGAGTCTGGGGAATGAGCAGTTCTTC. Encoded protein: CASSYVSLGNEQFF.

This rearrangement joins TRBV30 to TRBJ2-5; TRBD2 might be the D (5 bases). This CDR3 has 12 residues. The V gene lost 3 bases and the J gene lost 5 bases, with 10 bases spanning the gap. Germline V gene lookup returns CDR1 GTSNPN and CDR2 SVGIG (reference sequence). CDR3 nucleotides: TGTGCCTGGAGCCGGGCGGGCGAGACCCAGTACTTC. Translated: CAWSRAGETQYF.

This clonotype was seen a handful of times. CDR3 DNA: TGTGCCAGCAGTCACCCTCCGGGACAGAAATACAATGAGCAGTTCTTC. Translation gives CASSHPPGQKYNEQFF. This chain uses TRBV6-2 or TRBV6-3 with TRBJ2-1; 7 positions agree with TRBD1. Germline CDR1 reads MNHEY; CDR2 reads SVGEGT. This CDR3 contains 16 residues. V was clipped by 5 bases and J by 4 bases; unmatched bases: 11.

The chain employs TRBV4-2 and TRBJ2-7; 8 nucleotides align to TRBD1. This CDR3 has 16 residues. Losses at the gene ends were 0 bases for V and 2 bases for J; bases not matched to a gene: 6. Germline assignment: CDR1 LGHNA and CDR2 YNFKEQ. This CDR3 reads CASSQDLGRGPYEQYF. CDR3 sequence (DNA): TGTGCCAGCAGCCAAGATTTGGGCAGGGGGCCCTACGAGCAGTACTTC.

The chain employs TRBV5-8 and TRBJ2-4; 8 bases line up with TRBD2. J was trimmed by 12 bases and V by 2 bases; bases with no gene match: 13. The CDR3 consists of 15 residues. CDR1 and CDR2 from the germline V gene are SGHTS and YDEGEE. The CDR3 protein is CASSFGGARNGNQYF. The CDR3 nucleotides read TGTGCCAGCAGCTTCGGGGGGGCTAGGAACGGAAATCAGTACTTC.